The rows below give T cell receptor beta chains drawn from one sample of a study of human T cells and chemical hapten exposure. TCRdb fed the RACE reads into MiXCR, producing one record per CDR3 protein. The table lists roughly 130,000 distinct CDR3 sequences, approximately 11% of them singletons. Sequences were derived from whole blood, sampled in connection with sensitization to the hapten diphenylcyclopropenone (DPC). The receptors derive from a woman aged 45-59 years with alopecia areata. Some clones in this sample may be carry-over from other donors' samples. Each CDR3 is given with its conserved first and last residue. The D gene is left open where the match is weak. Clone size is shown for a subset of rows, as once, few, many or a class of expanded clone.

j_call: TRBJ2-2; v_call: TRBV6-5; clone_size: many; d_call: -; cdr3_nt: TGTGCCAGCAGTTCCCCGGGATCTAACACCGGGGAGCTGTTTTTT; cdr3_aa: CASSSPGSNTGELFF
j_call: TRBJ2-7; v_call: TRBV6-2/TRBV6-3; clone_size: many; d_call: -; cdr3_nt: TGTGCCAGCAGAGACAGCGAGCAGTACTTC; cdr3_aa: CASRDSEQYF
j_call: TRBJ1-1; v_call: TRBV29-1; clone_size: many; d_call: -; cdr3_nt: TGCAGCGTCCGTGAGGCTGGGGCCACTGAAGCTTTCTTT; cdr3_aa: CSVREAGATEAFF
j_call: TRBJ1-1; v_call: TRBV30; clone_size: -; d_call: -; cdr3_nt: TGTGCCTGGAGTCCGAGGGGGGGGACTGAAGCTTTCTTT; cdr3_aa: CAWSPRGGTEAFF
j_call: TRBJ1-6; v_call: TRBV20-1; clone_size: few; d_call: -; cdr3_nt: TGCAGTGCTAGAGGACCCAGCTCCTATAATTCACCCCTCCACTTT; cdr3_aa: CSARGPSSYNSPLHF
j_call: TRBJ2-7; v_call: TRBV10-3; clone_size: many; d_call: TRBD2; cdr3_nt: TGTGCCATCAGTGAGGGGACTAGAATCGACGAGCAGTACTTC; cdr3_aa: CAISEGTRIDEQYF
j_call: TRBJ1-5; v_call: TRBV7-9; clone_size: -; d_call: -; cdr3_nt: TGTGCCAGCAGCTTAGATGTGGGCTGGGCGGCGAGCAATCAGCCCCAGCATTTT; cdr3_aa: CASSLDVGWAASNQPQHF
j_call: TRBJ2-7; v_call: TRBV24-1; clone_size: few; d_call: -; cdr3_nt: TGTGCCACCAGTGAAGCCTATACGCACGAGCAGTACTTC; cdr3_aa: CATSEAYTHEQYF
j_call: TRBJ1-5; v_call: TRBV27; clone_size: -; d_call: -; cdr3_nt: TGTGCCAGCAGTTTAGCGGGGCACTGGGGAAGCAATCAGCCCCAGCATTTT; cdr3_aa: CASSLAGHWGSNQPQHF
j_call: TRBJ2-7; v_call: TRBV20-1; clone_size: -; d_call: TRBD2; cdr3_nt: TGCAGTGCTACGGGACTAGCGGGACAGGACGAGCAGTACTTC; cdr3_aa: CSATGLAGQDEQYF
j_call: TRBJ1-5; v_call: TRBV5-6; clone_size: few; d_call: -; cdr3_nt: TGTGCCAGCAGCTACGGCCCGGGAGAGCCCCAGCATTTT; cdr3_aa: CASSYGPGEPQHF
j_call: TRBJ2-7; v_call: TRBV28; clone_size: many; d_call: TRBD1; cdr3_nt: TGTGCCAGCAAAAGACAGGGTCGGTACGAGCAGTACTTC; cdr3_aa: CASKRQGRYEQYF
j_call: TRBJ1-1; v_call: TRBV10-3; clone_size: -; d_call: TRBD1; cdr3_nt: TGTGCCATCACCCCGGACAGGTCGAACACTGAAGCTTTCTTT; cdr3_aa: CAITPDRSNTEAFF
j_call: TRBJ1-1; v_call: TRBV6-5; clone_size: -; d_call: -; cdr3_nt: TGTGCCAGCGTTGCTCCCGGGGGAGCCACTGAAGCTTCCTTT; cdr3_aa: CASVAPGGATEASF
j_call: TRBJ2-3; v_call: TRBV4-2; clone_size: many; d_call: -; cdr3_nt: TGTGCCAGCAGCCGTAGCGCCGGCACAGATACGCAGTATTTT; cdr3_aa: CASSRSAGTDTQYF
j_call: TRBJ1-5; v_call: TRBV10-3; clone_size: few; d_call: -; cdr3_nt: TGTGCCATCAGTGAGTCTGGCCCCTGGGGCAATCAGCCCCAGCATTTT; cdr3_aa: CAISESGPWGNQPQHF
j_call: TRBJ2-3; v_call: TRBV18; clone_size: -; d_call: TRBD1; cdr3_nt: TGTGCCAGCTCACCATTGGACAGGAGCACAGATACGCAGTATTTT; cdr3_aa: CASSPLDRSTDTQYF
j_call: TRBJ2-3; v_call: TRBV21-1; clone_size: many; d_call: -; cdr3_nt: TGTGCCAGCAGCAAAGTGTGCAGGGCAGGCCCTAGCACAGATACGCAGTATTTT; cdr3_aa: CASSKVCRAGPSTDTQYF
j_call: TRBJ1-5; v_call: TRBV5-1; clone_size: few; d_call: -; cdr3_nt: TGCGCCAGCAGCCCAGAGGGGGGTAGCAATCAGCCCCAGCATTTT; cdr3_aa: CASSPEGGSNQPQHF
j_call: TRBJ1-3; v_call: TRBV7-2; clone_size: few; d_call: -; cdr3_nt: TGTGCCAGCAGCCTCGCTTTCTCTGGAAACACCATATATTTT; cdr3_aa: CASSLAFSGNTIYF
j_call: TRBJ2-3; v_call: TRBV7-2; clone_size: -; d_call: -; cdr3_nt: TGTGCCAGCAGCTTAGACAGGAAATCCACAGATACGCAGTATTTT; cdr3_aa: CASSLDRKSTDTQYF
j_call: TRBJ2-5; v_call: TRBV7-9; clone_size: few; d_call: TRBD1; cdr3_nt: TGTGCCAGCAGCTCGGGGACAGGCCAGTATTGGGCCCAGTACTTC; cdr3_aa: CASSSGTGQYWAQYF
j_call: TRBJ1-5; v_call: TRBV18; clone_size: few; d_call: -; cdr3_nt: TGTGCCAGCTCACCGGGGGTCGGTCAGCCCCAGCATTTT; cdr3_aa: CASSPGVGQPQHF
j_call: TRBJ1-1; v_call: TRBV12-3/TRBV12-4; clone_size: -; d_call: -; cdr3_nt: TGTGCCAGCAGTTTGAGTCAGGTTGAAGCTTTCTTT; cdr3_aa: CASSLSQVEAFF
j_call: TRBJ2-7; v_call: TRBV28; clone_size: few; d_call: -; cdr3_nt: TGTGCCAGCAGCCTTCGGGGGATCCACTACGAGCAGTACTTC; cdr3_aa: CASSLRGIHYEQYF
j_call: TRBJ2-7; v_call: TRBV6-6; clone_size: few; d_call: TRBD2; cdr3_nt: TGTGCCAGCAGTTCGCCCTCCGGGAGGAGCTCCTACGAGCAGTACTTC; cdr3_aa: CASSSPSGRSSYEQYF
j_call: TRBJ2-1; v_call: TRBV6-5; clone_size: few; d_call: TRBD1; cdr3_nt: TGTGCCAGCAGTTGGGGGACAGGGGACAATGAGCAGTTCTTC; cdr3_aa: CASSWGTGDNEQFF
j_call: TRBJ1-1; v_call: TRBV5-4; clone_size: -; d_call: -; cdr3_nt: TGTGCCAGCAGCCCGAGGACACAAATGAACACTGAAGCTTTCTTT; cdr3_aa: CASSPRTQMNTEAFF
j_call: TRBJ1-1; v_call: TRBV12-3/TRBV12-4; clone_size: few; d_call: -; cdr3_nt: TGTGCCAGCAGTTTAGCGGCCCTCACTGAAGCTTTCTTT; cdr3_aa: CASSLAALTEAFF
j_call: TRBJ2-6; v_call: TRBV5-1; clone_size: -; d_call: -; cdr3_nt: TGCGCCAGCAGATCCGGGCCCTCCAGCTCTGGGGCCAACGTCCTGACTTTC; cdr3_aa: CASRSGPSSSGANVLTF
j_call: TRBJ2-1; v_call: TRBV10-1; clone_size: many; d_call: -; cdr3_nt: TGCGCCAGCAGTGAGCCTGGCGATGAGCAGTTCTTC; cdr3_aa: CASSEPGDEQFF
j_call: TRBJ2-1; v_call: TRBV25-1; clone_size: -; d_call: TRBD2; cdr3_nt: TGTGCCAGCAGTTCTCGGACTAGCGGGCACAATGAGCAGTTCTTC; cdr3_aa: CASSSRTSGHNEQFF
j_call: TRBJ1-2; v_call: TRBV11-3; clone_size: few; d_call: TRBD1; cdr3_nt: TGTGCCAGCAGCTTGGGATCCGGGACAGGGGGCTACACCTTC; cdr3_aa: CASSLGSGTGGYTF
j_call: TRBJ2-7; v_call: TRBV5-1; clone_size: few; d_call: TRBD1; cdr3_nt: TGCGCCAGCAGCTACGAACGGACAGGGGTTACCGAGCAGTACTTC; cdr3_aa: CASSYERTGVTEQYF
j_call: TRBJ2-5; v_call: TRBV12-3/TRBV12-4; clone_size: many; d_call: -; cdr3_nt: TGTGCCAGCGGGGCGTACCAAGAGACCCAGTACTTC; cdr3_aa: CASGAYQETQYF